The entry below describes one T cell receptor beta chain. Its antigen is not yet known. No much larger clone exists at a distance of one base, and base qualities are not known. This sample was taken from a study of OX40 agonist ivuxolimab in advanced cancers. With regard to the full study: The costimulatory receptor OX40 (CD134) was targeted by ivuxolimab, a fully human IgG2 agonistic monoclonal antibody. Of the approximately 50 dose-escalation patients, hepatocellular carcinoma was present in about 20, melanoma in approximately 15, renal cell carcinoma in 9 and head and neck cancer in 9. In the dose-escalation cohort, approximately 82% of patients were male, and the mean age was about 55 years, with a range of roughly 23 to 85. Partial responses occurred in three dose-escalation patients: two with cutaneous melanoma and one with hepatocellular carcinoma. Intravenous ivuxolimab was administered to patients every 2 weeks at six dose levels: 0.01, 0.1, 0.3, 1.5, 3 and 10 mg/kg. The monotherapy dose-escalation portion (N ≈ 56 patients) of the phase I ivuxolimab trial is reported in the paper. The purpose of peripheral TCRbeta sequencing was to test whether ivuxolimab changed TCR sequence diversity and led to clonal T-cell expansion. Prior anti-PD-1, anti-PD-L1 or anti-CTLA-4 therapy was permitted, and less than 45% of dose-escalation patients had received checkpoint inhibitors.

General findings and caveats noted by the study authors: Partial responders in the 0.1-3.0 mg/kg groups had among the lowest normalized peripheral clonal expansion, especially among CD8+ T cells. After ivuxolimab, expanded clones were on average more numerous among CD8+ T cells than among CD4+ T cells. Antigen specificity was not determined for the clonally expanded peripheral T cells. At doses of 0.1 to 3.0 mg/kg, clonal expansion of both CD4+ and CD8+ blood T cells was observed from baseline to week 6. Low levels of normalized T-cell clonal expansion were also seen in some patients who did not respond.

To sequence the TCRbeta CDR3 region, genomic DNA was isolated from the sorted cells. The immunoSEQ Assay was used for sequencing of TCRbeta CDR3 regions. TCRdb obtained this table from immuneACCESS and retained in-frame rearrangements with V and J assigned. These tables miss some clones; where compared with another copy, unresolved V genes account for less than half of the shortfall, and the remainder is unexplained. For this sample the table gives fewer than 65,000 clones, of which around nine tenths were detected only once. Around 0.37% of the sample is held by the ten biggest clonotypes. From its cysteine to its phenylalanine, the CDR3 spans 13 amino acids. Of all the DNA, just the CDR3 is kept, 39 bases in frame from base 1. V is pruned by 3 bases and J by 5 bases, leaving 2 bases of the junction without a gene match. The germline V gene encodes CDR1 SGHVS and CDR2 FNYEAQ. Patients with autoimmune disease history or receiving systemic immunosuppression were excluded from the trial. Peripheral blood for TCR sequencing was collected from all dose cohorts at baseline, on cycle 4 day 1, and on cycle 7 day 1. Samples were obtained from an open-label, multicenter, first-in-human phase I dose-escalation trial of ivuxolimab. Adults with locally advanced or metastatic melanoma, renal cell carcinoma, hepatocellular carcinoma or head and neck squamous cell carcinoma were enrolled in the trial. Before TCR sequencing, CD4+ and CD8+ T cells were separately sorted from peripheral blood.

Source: CD4+ or CD8+ T cells sorted from blood, taken in a trial of the OX40 agonist ivuxolimab. Recombination linked TRBV7-6 to TRBJ2-7; TRBD2 lines up with 9 middle nucleotides. The TCR was taken from an adult with an advanced solid tumor such as melanoma, head and neck, liver or kidney cancer. The CDR3 loop reads CASSLAGGNEQYF. The bases read TGTGCCAGCAGCTTGGCGGGGGGGAACGAGCAGTACTTC.